This TCR beta chain originates from a study of technical replicates of blood from a handful of donors. Assay used: immunoSEQ multiplex PCR; TCRdb lists only in-frame clones, some missing. Among tens of thousands of clones listed, 94% were seen once. CDR3 length: 16 residues. The V gene end was trimmed by 3 bases and the J gene end by 5 bases; junction bases not matched to a gene: 7. Germline CDR1 SGHDT, CDR2 YYEEEE. The sequencing sample was made of T cells isolated from PBMCs. The chain employs TRBV5-6 and TRBJ2-5; TRBD2 matches at 13 bases. The clonotype was recovered from a human donor in good health. CDR3 sequence reads: CASSSGLAGAWETQYF. The CDR3 region has the DNA TGTGCCAGCAGCTCCGGACTAGCGGGGGCTTGGGAGACCCAGTACTTC. Looking up the rest from reference TRBV5-6 and TRBJ2-5 gives the full variable domain: DAGVTQSPTHLIKTRGQQVTLRCSPKSGHDTVSWYQQALGQGPQFIFQYYEEEERQRGNFPDRFSGHQFPNYSSELNVNALLLGDSALYLCASSSGLAGAWETQYFGPGTRLLVL.